The T cell receptor beta chain under discussion was sequenced for a study of tumor-infiltrating lymphocytes in primary liver carcinoma. Findings and limits, study-wide: Top clones occupying all five tumor regions numbered only about 7-25%. Tumors had a significantly higher top-250-clone fraction than blood (p = 0.039).

As to this clonotype: The antigen is not known.

The investigators made TCR beta cDNA from roughly 460 ng total RNA, using a constant-region primer. Generation of the TCR beta libraries relied on three nested multiplex PCR rounds using slightly modified ARM-PCR. Two initial PCR rounds of ten to eleven cycles each paired TRBV1-TRBV30 forward primers with a C-beta reverse primer. TCRdb reanalysed the multiplex PCR reads using MiXCR and keeps one entry per CDR3 protein. The table shows about 64,000 distinct CDR3 sequences, with roughly 70% occurring only once. The CDR3 loop spans 16 amino acids. Per the germline V gene, CDR1 is SGHAT and CDR2 is FQNNGV. V was pared by 0 bases and J by 6 bases, with 15 bases between. Each 20-30 mg portion of unsorted bulk tissue served as the source for co-extraction of RNA and DNA.

Specimen: liver tumor tissue from sampling region 4. Subset reported: tumor region T4, right-lateral pole. The sequence came from a middle-aged man with primary liver carcinoma and hepatitis B virus infection. This chain joins TRBV11-2 and TRBJ2-1, with D maybe TRBD2 (5 bases). As DNA, the CDR3 is TGTGCCAGCAGCTTAGAGCTCCTGGCGGGTATCAATGAGCAGTTCTTC. This encodes CASSLELLAGINEQFF.